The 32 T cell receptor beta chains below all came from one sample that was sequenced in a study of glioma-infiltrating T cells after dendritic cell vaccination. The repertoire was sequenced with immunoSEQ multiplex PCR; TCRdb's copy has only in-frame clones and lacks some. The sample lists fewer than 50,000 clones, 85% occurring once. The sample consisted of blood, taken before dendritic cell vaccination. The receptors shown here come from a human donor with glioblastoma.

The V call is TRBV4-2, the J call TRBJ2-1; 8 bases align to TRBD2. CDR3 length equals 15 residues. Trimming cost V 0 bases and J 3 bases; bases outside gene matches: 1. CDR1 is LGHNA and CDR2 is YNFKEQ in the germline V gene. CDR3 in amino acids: CASSQDSGVYNEQFF. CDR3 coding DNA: TGTGCCAGCAGCCAAGATAGCGGGGTCTACAATGAGCAGTTCTTC.

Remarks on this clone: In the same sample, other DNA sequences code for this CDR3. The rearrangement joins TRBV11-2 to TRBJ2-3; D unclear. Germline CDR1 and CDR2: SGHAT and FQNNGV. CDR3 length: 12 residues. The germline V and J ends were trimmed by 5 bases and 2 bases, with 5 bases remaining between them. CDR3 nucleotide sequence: TGTGCCAGCAGCCCGTTCACAGATACGCAGTATTTT. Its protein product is CASSPFTDTQYF.

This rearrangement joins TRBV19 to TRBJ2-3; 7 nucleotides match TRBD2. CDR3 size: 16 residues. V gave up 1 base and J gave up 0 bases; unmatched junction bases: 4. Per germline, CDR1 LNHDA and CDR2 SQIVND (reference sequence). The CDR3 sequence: CASSIASGPSTDTQYF. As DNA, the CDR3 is TGTGCCAGTAGTATAGCTAGCGGTCCTAGCACAGATACGCAGTATTTT. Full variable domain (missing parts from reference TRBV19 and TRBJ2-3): DGGITQSPKYLFRKEGQNVTLSCEQNLNHDAMYWYRQDPGQGLRLIYYSQIVNDFQKGDIAEGYSVSREKKESFPLTVTSAQKNPTAFYLCASSIASGPSTDTQYFGPGTRLTVL.

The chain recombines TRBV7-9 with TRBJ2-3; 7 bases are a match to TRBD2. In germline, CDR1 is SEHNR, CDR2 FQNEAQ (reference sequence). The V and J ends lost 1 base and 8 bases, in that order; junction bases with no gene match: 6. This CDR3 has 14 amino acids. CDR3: CASSLGLAGATQYF. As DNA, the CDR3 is TGTGCCAGCAGCTTAGGATTGGCGGGAGCTACGCAGTATTTT.

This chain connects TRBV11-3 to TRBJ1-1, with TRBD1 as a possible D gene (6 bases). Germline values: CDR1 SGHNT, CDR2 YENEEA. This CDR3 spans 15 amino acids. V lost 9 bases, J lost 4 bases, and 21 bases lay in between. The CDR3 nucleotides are TGTGCCAGTAGATCCCGGGGGCCGGGGGGCACTGAAGCTTTCTTT. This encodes CASRSRGPGGTEAFF.

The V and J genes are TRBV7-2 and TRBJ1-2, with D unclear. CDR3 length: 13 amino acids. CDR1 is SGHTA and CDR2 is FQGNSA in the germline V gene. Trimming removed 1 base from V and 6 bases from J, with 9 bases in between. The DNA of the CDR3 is TGTGCCAGCAGCTTAGGGGGAGATGATGGCTACACCTTC. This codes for CASSLGGDDGYTF.

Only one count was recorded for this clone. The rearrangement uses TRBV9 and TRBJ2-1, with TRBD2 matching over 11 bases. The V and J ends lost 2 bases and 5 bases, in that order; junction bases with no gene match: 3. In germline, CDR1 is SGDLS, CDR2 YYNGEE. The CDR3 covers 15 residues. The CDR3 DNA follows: TGTGCCAGCAGCGTTGGGGGACTAGCGGACAATGAGCAGTTCTTC. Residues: CASSVGGLADNEQFF.

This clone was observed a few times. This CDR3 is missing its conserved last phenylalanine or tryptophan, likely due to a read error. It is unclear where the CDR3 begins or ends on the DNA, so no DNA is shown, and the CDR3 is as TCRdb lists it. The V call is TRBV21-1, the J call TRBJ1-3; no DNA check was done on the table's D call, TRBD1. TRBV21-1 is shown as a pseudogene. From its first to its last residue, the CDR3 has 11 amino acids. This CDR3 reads CASSTRTGRSV.

The CDR3 bases are TGTGCCAGCAGTGACGGCGGGGGCGGGTACAATGAGCAGTTCTTC. Its protein is CASSDGGGGYNEQFF. The chain employs TRBV6-4 and TRBJ2-1; a possible D gene is TRBD2 (7 bases). Between the trimmed V and J ends, which lost 2 bases and 4 bases, there was a span of 12 bases. This CDR3 is built from 15 residues. CDR1 and CDR2 from the germline V gene are MRHNA and SNTAGT.

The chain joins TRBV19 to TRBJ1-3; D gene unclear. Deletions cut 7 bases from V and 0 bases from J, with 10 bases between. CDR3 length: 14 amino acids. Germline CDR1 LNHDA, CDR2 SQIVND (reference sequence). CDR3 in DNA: TGTGCCAGTACCCCGAACAGCTCTGGAAACACCATATATTTT. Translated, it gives CASTPNSSGNTIYF.

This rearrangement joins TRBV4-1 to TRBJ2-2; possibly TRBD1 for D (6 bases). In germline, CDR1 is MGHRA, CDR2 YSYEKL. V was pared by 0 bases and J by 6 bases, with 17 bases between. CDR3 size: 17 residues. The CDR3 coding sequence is TGCGCCAGCAGCCAAGAGGGACAAAGCTCGAAGGCCGGGGAGCTGTTTTTT. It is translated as CASSQEGQSSKAGELFF.

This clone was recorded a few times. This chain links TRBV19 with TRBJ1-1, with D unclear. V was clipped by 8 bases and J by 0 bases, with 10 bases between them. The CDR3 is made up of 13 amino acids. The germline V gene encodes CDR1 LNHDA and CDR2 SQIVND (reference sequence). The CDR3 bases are TGTGCCAGTTACGGAGGGATGAACACTGAAGCTTTCTTT. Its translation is CASYGGMNTEAFF.

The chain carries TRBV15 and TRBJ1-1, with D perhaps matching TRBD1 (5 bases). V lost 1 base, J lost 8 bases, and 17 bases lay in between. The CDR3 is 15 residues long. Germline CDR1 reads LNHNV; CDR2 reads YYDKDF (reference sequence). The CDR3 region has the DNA TGTGCCACCAGCAGAGTGGATCTGGACATAGGGGAAGCTTTCTTT. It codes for CATSRVDLDIGEAFF.

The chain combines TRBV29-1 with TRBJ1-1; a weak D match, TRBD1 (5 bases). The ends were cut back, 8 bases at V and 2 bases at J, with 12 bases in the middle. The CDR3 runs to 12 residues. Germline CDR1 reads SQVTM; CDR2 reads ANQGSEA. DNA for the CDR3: TGCAGCTCCCGGACAAGCAACACTGAAGCTTTCTTT. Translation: CSSRTSNTEAFF.

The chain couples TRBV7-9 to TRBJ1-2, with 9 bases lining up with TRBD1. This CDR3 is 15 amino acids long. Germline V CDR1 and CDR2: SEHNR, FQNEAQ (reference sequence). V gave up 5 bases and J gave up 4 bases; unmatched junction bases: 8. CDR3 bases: TGTGCCAGCAGCCCGTTGGACAGGGGTATCTATGGCTACACCTTC. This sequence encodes CASSPLDRGIYGYTF.

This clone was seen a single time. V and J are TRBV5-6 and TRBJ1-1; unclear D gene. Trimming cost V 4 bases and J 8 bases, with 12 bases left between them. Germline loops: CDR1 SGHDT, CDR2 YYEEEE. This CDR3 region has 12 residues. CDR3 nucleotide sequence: TGTGCCAGCAGCAGCCCCGTGACAGAAGCTTTCTTT. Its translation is CASSSPVTEAFF.

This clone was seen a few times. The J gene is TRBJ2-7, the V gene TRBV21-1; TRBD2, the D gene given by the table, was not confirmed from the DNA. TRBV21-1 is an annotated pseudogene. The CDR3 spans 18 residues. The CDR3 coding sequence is TGTGCCAGCAGCAATGAGGGTGGACTAGCGGCCCAGCGGGACGAGCAGTACTTC. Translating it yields CASSNEGGLAAQRDEQYF.

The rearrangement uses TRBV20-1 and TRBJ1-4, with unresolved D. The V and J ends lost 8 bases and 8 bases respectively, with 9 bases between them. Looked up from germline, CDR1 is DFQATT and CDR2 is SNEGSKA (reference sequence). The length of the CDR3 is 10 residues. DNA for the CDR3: TGCAGTTTTGGGAGGGAAAAACTGTTTTTT. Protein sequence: CSFGREKLFF.

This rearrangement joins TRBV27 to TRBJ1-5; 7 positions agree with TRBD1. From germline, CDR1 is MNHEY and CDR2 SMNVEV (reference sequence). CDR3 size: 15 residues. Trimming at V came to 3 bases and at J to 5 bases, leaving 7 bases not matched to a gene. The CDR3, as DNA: TGTGCCAGCAGTTTTCGCAGGGGGGAGGATCAGCCCCAGCATTTT. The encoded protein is CASSFRRGEDQPQHF.

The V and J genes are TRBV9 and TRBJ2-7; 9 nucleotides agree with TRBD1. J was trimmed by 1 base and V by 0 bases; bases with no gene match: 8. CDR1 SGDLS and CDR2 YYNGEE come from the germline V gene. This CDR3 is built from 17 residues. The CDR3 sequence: CASSVGRGTGSSYEQYF. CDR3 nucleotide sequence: TGTGCCAGCAGCGTAGGCCGTGGGACAGGGAGTTCCTACGAGCAGTACTTC.

DNA for the CDR3: TGCGCCAGCAGCGGAATTACAGGTTCTGGAAACACCATATATTTT. This translates into CASSGITGSGNTIYF. The chain joins TRBV5-1 to TRBJ1-3; maybe TRBD1 (5 bases). CDR1 and CDR2 (germline): SGHRS, YFSETQ. The CDR3 is 15 amino acids. V was cut by 4 bases and J by 1 base, with 12 bases left in between.

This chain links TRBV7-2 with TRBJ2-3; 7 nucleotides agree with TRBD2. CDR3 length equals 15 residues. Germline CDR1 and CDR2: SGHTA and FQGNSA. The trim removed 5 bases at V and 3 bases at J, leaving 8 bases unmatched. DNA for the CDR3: TGTGCCAGCAGCCCCAAGCGGGGTAAGACAGATACGCAGTATTTT. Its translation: CASSPKRGKTDTQYF.

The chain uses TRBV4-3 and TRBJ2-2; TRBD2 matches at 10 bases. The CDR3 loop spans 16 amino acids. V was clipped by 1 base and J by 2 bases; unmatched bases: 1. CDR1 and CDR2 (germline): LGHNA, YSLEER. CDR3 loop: CASSQVLAGNTGELFF. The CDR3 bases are TGCGCCAGCAGCCAAGTACTAGCGGGAAACACCGGGGAGCTGTTTTTT.

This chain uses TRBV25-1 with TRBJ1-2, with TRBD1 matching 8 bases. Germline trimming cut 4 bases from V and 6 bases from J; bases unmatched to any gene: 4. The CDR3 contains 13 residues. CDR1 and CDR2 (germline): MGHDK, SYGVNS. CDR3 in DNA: TGTGCCAGCAGTGCCGACAGGGGCCATGGCTACACCTTC. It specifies CASSADRGHGYTF.

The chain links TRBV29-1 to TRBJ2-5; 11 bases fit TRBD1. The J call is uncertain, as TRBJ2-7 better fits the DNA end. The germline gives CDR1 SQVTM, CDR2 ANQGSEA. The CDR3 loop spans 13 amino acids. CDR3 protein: CSVWDRGWNEQYF. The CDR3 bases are TGCAGCGTTTGGGACAGGGGGTGGAACGAGCAGTACTTC.

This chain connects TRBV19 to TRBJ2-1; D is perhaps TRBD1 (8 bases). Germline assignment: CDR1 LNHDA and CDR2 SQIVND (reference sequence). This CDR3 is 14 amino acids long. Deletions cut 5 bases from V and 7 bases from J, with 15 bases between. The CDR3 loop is CASSPSQGGNEQFF. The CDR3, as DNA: TGTGCCAGTAGTCCCTCACAGGGGGGGAATGAGCAGTTCTTC.

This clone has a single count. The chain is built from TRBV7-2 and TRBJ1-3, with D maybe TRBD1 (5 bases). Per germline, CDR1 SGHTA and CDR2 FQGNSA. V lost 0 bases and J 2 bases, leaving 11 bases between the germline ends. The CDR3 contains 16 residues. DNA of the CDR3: TGTGCCAGCAGCTTAGCGGGCAGGGTAACTGGAAACACCATATATTTT. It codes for CASSLAGRVTGNTIYF. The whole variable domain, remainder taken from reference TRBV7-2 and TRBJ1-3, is GAGVSQSPSNKVTEKGKDVELRCDPISGHTALYWYRQSLGQGLEFLIYFQGNSAPDKSGLPSDRFSAERTGGSVSTLTIQRTQQEDSAVYLCASSLAGRVTGNTIYFGEGSWLTVV.

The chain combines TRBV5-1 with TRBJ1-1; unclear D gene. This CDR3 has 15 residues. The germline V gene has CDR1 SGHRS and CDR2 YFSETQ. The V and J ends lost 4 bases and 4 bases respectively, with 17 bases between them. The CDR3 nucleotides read TGCGCCAGCAGCATGGGAGTCCCCCGCACCACTGAAGCTTTCTTT. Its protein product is CASSMGVPRTTEAFF. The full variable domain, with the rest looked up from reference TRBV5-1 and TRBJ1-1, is KAGVTQTPRYLIKTRGQQVTLSCSPISGHRSVSWYQQTPGQGLQFLFEYFSETQRNKGNFPGRFSGRQFSNSRSEMNVSTLELGDSALYLCASSMGVPRTTEAFFGQGTRLTVV.

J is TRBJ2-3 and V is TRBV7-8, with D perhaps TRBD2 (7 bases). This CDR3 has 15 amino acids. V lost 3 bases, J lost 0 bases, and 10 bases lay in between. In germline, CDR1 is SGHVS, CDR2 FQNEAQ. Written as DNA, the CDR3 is TGTGCCAGCAGCTTGGGGGGGGCGAGCACAGATACGCAGTATTTT. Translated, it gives CASSLGGASTDTQYF.

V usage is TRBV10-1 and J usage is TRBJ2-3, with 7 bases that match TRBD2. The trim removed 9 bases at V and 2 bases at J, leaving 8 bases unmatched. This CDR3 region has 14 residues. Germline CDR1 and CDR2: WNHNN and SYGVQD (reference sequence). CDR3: CASNRDYLTDTQYF. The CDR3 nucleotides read TGCGCCAGTAACCGGGACTATCTCACAGATACGCAGTATTTT.

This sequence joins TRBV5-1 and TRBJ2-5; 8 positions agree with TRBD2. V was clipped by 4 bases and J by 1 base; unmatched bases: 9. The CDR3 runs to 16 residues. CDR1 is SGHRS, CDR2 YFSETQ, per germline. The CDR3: CASSPLGLAGQETQYF. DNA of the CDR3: TGCGCCAGCAGCCCGCTTGGGCTAGCGGGCCAAGAGACCCAGTACTTC.

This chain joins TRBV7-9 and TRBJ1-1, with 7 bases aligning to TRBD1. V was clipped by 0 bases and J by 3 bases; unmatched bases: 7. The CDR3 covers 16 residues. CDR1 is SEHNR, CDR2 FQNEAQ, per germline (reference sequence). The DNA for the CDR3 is TGTGCCAGCAGCTTAGCCCGACAGGGCCGGGACACTGAAGCTTTCTTT. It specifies CASSLARQGRDTEAFF.